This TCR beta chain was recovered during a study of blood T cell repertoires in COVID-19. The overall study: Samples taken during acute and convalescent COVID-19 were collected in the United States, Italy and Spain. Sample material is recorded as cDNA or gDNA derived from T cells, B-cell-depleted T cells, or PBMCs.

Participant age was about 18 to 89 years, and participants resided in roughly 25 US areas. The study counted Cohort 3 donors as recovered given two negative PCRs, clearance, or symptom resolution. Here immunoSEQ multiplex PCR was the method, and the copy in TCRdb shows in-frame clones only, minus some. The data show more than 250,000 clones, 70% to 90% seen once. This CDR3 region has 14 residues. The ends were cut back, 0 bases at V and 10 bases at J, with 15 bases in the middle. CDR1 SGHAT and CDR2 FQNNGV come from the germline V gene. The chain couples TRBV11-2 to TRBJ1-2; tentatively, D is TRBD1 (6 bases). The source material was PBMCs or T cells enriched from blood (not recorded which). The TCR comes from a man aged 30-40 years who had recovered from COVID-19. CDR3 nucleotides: TGTGCCAGCAGCTTAGATCTAAAGGGGGATACCTACACCTTC. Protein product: CASSLDLKGDTYTF.